This entry features one T cell receptor beta chain sequence. Researchers amplified the TCR beta CDR3 regions from RNA transcripts. Primed by the HTBI set, a first-round RT-PCR was run on the TCR CDR3. In TCRdb, the multiplex PCR reads were re-called with MiXCR into one record per CDR3 protein. The sample has about 400,000 distinct CDR3 sequences; 15% to 17% are singletons. This sample was taken from a study of T cells in Graves' hyperthyroidism and ophthalmopathy. Study context: Once the initial diagnosis was made, peripheral blood was obtained before any treatment.

The definition of stable Graves' hyperthyroidism was no ophthalmopathy progression within 18 months. Exclusion of a patient resulted from uncontrolled infection, other autoimmune disease, pregnancy or lactation. Per germline, CDR1 SGHRS and CDR2 YFSETQ. This CDR3 region has 15 residues. V shed 0 bases and J shed 6 bases, with 13 bases lying between them. This rearrangement joins TRBV5-1 to TRBJ1-5; no firm D call. The source is a woman younger than 30 with Graves' hyperthyroidism. The sample was blood. This CDR3 is CASSLDPLGGQPQHF. DNA for the CDR3: TGCGCCAGCAGCTTGGACCCCCTTGGCGGTCAGCCCCAGCATTTT.